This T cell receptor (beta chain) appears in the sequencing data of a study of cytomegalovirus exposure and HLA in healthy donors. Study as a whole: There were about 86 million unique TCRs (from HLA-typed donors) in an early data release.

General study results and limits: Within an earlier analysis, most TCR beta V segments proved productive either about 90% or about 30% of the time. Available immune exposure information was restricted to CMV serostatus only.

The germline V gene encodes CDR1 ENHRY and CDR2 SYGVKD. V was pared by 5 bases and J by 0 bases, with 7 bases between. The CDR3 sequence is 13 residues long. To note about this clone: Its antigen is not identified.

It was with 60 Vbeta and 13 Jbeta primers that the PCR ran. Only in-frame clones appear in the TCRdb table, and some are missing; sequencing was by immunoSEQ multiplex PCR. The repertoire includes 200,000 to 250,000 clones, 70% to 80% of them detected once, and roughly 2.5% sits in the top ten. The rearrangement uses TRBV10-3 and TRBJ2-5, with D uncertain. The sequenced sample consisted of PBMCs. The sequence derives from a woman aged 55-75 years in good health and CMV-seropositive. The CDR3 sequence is CAISFQDQETQYF. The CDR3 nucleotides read TGTGCCATCAGTTTCCAGGACCAAGAGACCCAGTACTTC.